This paragraph reports one T cell receptor beta chain. Its target is unknown. The sample belongs to a study of blood T cells in healthy people across ages. Findings and limits, study-wide: Researchers deemed the diversity estimates from one million T cells underestimates.

Healthy Russian Caucasian donors spanned ages about 6 to 100 years. Per sample, no less than 5.5 micrograms of total RNA were extracted. With a J-beta primer mix and a sample-barcoded 5' primer, a second PCR ran roughly 6 to 11 cycles. The authors tagged each cDNA molecule using a template-switch adaptor with 12 random nucleotides. Using its own MiXCR run on the 5' RACE reads, TCRdb lists one record per CDR3 protein. The sample has about 1.7 million distinct CDR3 sequences, 28% seen once. Material for sequencing was blood. This clonotype originated in a woman aged 25 to 39 in good health.

The CDR3 loop is CSAKSTDSNQPQHF. The CDR3 DNA reads as TGCAGTGCTAAGTCTACCGATAGCAATCAGCCCCAGCATTTT. The chain links TRBV20-1 to TRBJ1-5; D not certain. Trimming left V 4 bases short and J 0 bases short, with 10 bases between. The CDR3 extends over 14 amino acids. CDR1 is DFQATT, CDR2 SNEGSKA, per germline (reference sequence).